The rows below give T cell receptor beta chains drawn from one sample of a study of blood T cell repertoires in COVID-19. Only in-frame clones appear in the TCRdb table, and some are missing; sequencing was by immunoSEQ multiplex PCR. The sample yields some 300,000 clones, 87% seen once. Material for sequencing was peripheral blood. These receptors originate from a man aged 18-30 years with active or convalescent COVID-19. Both conserved end residues are part of each CDR3.

TRBJ1-1	TRBV2	CASRDQGLGTEAFF
TRBJ1-1	TRBV18	CASSPQGYTEAFF
TRBJ2-7	TRBV28	CASSLLAGAFYEQYF
TRBJ1-3	TRBV28	CASSSPGQEYSGNTIYF
TRBJ1-1	TRBV10-1	CASSEDGSNTEAFF
TRBJ2-2	TRBV5-1	CASSLMDSYTGELFF
TRBJ2-5	TRBV25-1	CASSDLGRGETQYF
TRBJ2-7	TRBV3-1/TRBV3-2	CASSQARGAYEQYF
TRBJ1-2	TRBV28	CASTRGPAANYGYTF
TRBJ1-4	TRBV12-3/TRBV12-4	CASRQGNEKLFF
TRBJ2-1	TRBV13	CASSLWTTGPGNEQFF
TRBJ2-1	TRBV7-3	CASASGGSYNEQFF
TRBJ1-3	TRBV27	CASSSDRASSGNTIYF
TRBJ1-5	TRBV18	CASSPTGSGVSNQPQHF
TRBJ2-4	TRBV6-1	CASSENRILEYRNIQYF
TRBJ2-1	TRBV15	CATSRVLGGEQFF
TRBJ2-3	TRBV28	CASSTITDTQYF
TRBJ2-3	TRBV4-1	CASSQDASWDTQYF
TRBJ2-6	TRBV28	CASSLVHGYSGANVLTF
TRBJ1-2	TRBV25-1	CASSEQDRDGYTF
TRBJ2-6	TRBV9	CASSLAGGLDSGANVLTF
TRBJ1-5	TRBV10-3	CAISRTGGDYQPQHF
TRBJ1-5	TRBV5-1	CASSPSGGLNQPQHF
TRBJ2-1	TRBV29-1	CSVVRLANNNEQFF
TRBJ2-6	TRBV28	CASRLPLGAGANVLTF
TRBJ1-4	TRBV7-9	CASTLQGSNEKLFF
TRBJ2-3	TRBV27	CASSLLLPGGSTDTQYF